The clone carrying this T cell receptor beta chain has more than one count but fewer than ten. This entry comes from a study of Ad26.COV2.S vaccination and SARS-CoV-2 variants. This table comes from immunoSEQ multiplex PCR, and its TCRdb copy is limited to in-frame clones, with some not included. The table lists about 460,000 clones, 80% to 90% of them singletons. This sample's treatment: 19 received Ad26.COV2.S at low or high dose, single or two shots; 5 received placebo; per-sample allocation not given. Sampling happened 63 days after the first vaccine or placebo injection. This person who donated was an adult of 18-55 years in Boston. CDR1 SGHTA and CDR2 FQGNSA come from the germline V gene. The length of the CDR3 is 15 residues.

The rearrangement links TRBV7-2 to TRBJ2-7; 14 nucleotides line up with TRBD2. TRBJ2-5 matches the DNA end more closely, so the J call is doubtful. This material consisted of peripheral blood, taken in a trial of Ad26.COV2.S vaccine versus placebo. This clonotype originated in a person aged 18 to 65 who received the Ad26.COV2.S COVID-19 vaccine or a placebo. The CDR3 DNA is TGTGCCAGCAGCTCTAGGACTAGCGGGGGGCCGACCCAGTACTTC. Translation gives CASSSRTSGGPTQYF.